This T cell receptor beta chain was sequenced for a study of shared clonotypes between healthy human individuals. Repertoires were generated with immunoSEQ multiplex PCR, while TCRdb's copy carries only in-frame clones and drops some. Among some 1.5 million clones, around 95% were seen once, and the ten largest hold about 1%. Per the germline V gene, CDR1 is SGHNT and CDR2 is YYREEE (reference sequence). Losses at the gene ends were 8 bases for V and 6 bases for J; bases not matched to a gene: 8. The CDR3 loop spans 13 amino acids. This chain uses TRBV5-4 with TRBJ2-1, with TRBD2 matching 7 bases. The specimen sequenced was naive CD4+ T cells sorted from blood. Subset here: CD45RA+ positively selected. The clonotype was recovered from a man aged 25-45 years in good health. CDR3 nucleotide sequence: TGTGCCAGTGCCAAGTGGGGGGGCAATGAGCAGTTCTTC. This translates into CASAKWGGNEQFF.